The clone carrying this TCR beta chain occurred many times. Its antigen is not identified. This entry belongs to a study of T cells in Graves' hyperthyroidism and ophthalmopathy. Study at large: Prior to any treatment, at the point of initial diagnosis, peripheral blood was collected. Regarding the study as a whole: In blood, most of the thyroid clonotypes expanded above 0.001 were also present.

Disease duration was under 3 months in the ophthalmopathy patients, who also had a Clinical Activity Score of at least 3 and a NOSPECS grade of at least 4. Patients were excluded for uncontrolled infection, other autoimmune disease, pregnancy or lactation. Per germline, CDR1 SNHLY and CDR2 FYNNEI. The CDR3 contains 13 residues. With 6 bases removed from V and 3 bases from J, the gap between germline ends came to 9 bases. What was amplified from RNA transcripts were TCR beta CDR3 regions. When the TCR CDR3 underwent first-round RT-PCR, the HTBI primer set was used. TCRdb re-analysed the multiplex PCR reads in MiXCR, keeping a single row per CDR3 protein. Of about 330,000 distinct CDR3 sequences in the sample, around 15% were seen once.

This receptor was taken from a woman in her forties with Graves' ophthalmopathy. The specimen was blood. V gene TRBV2 combines with J gene TRBJ1-5; a possible D gene is TRBD1 (5 bases). The CDR3 region is CASSRQINQPQHF. The DNA of the CDR3 is TGTGCCAGCAGCCGACAGATCAATCAGCCCCAGCATTTT.